The 8 T cell receptor beta chains listed next were all sequenced from one sample in a study of early T cells in non-severe SARS-CoV-2 infection. MiXCR, applied by TCRdb to the 5' RACE reads, yields one record per CDR3 protein. This sample yields some 23,000 distinct CDR3 sequences, of which 5.3% are seen a single time; around 11% belongs to the top ten. The sample consisted of whole blood. These TCRs come from an adult who was a healthcare worker with PCR-confirmed SARS-CoV-2 infection or an uninfected control (not recorded which).

This clonotype occurred many times. This sequence joins TRBV28 and TRBJ2-7; tentatively, D is TRBD1 or TRBD2 (5 bases each). The CDR3 loop spans 14 amino acids. The V end was cut by 8 bases, the J end by 2 bases, with 16 bases between. CDR1 and CDR2 from the germline V gene are MDHEN and SYDVKM. DNA of the CDR3: TGTGCCAGCCGAGGGGACGTAGGTCCCTACGAGCAGTACTTC. Its translation is CASRGDVGPYEQYF. The whole variable domain, remainder taken from reference TRBV28 and TRBJ2-7, is DVKVTQSSRYLVKRTGEKVFLECVQDMDHENMFWYRQDPGLGLRLIYFSYDVKMKEKGDIPEGYSVSREKKERFSLILESASTNQTSMYLCASRGDVGPYEQYFGPGTRLTVT.

Only a few counts were recorded for this clonotype. The chain links TRBV21-1 to TRBJ2-1. TRBV21-1 counts as a pseudogene. The CDR3 sequence is 15 residues long. The CDR3 sequence is CASLQTRKGINEQFF. The CDR3 coding sequence is TGTGCCAGCCTCCAAACAAGGAAAGGGATTAATGAGCAGTTCTTC.

A few counts support this clonotype. This sequence joins TRBV28 and TRBJ2-1; D is possibly TRBD2 (6 bases). The CDR3 has 16 amino acids. Germline V gene lookup returns CDR1 MDHEN and CDR2 SYDVKM. The V end was cut by 4 bases, the J end by 9 bases, with 22 bases between. The CDR3 here is CASSSSSEGSFLEQFF. In nucleotides, the CDR3 is TGTGCCAGCAGTTCCTCTAGCGAAGGTTCTTTCCTTGAGCAGTTCTTC.

Ten or more counts support this clonotype. J is TRBJ1-2 and V is TRBV29-1; 7 bases are a match to TRBD1. Germline V gene lookup returns CDR1 SQVTM and CDR2 ANQGSEA. CDR3 length: 14 amino acids. Trimming cost V 1 base and J 5 bases; bases outside gene matches: 7. The CDR3 sequence: CSVEGTGGSYGYTF. In DNA, the CDR3 is TGCAGCGTTGAAGGGACAGGAGGCTCGTATGGCTACACCTTC. Together with reference TRBV29-1 and TRBJ1-2, the CDR3 gives the full variable domain: SAVISQKPSRDICQRGTSLTIQCQVDSQVTMMFWYRQQPGQSLTLIATANQGSEATYESGFVIDKFPISRPNLTFSTLTVSNMSPEDSSIYLCSVEGTGGSYGYTFGSGTRLTVV.

This clonotype has at least ten counts. This chain links TRBV20-1 with TRBJ2-7; D possibly corresponds to TRBD2 (6 bases). The CDR3 is 14 residues long. Trimming removed 0 bases from V and 4 bases from J, with 13 bases in between. Germline CDR1 is DFQATT and CDR2 is SNEGSKA (reference sequence). The CDR3 sequence: CSARDRRGWYEQYF. Here the CDR3 DNA reads TGCAGTGCTAGAGATCGGAGGGGATGGTACGAGCAGTACTTC.

This clonotype was observed many times. The rearrangement links TRBV20-1 to TRBJ2-7; 9 positions match TRBD1. The CDR3 contains 12 residues. The junction had 3 bases not matched to a gene; V was cut back by 3 bases and J by 6 bases. The germline gives CDR1 DFQATT, CDR2 SNEGSKA (reference sequence). The CDR3 region is CSARGTGFEQYV. The CDR3 DNA reads as TGCAGTGCTAGGGGGACAGGGTTCGAGCAGTACGTC.

This clonotype came up many times. V is TRBV29-1 and J is TRBJ2-7, with D unclear. The CDR3 runs 11 residues. Germline loops: CDR1 SQVTM, CDR2 ANQGSEA. The V gene lost 8 bases and the J gene lost 5 bases, with 13 bases spanning the gap. The CDR3 loop reads CSIRSPNEQYF. The CDR3 nucleotides are TGCAGCATAAGGAGTCCCAACGAGCAGTACTTC.

This clonotype was seen at least ten times. V is TRBV7-3 and J is TRBJ2-1; TRBD2 matches 10 bases. Germline V gives CDR1 SGHTA, CDR2 FQGTGA. The CDR3 spans 18 residues. The junction had 10 bases not matched to a gene; V was cut back by 0 bases and J by 5 bases. In nucleotides, the CDR3 is TGTGCCAGCAGCTTAACCTCGGCCCGGACTAGCGGTAACAATGAGCAGTTCTTC. The encoded protein is CASSLTSARTSGNNEQFF.